Listed below are T cell receptor beta chains from one sample, sequenced in a study of blood T cell repertoires in COVID-19. The assay was immunoSEQ multiplex PCR, and TCRdb's table has in-frame clones only and misses some. The sample has around 150,000 clones; 90% to 95% are singletons. The specimen was peripheral blood. The receptor set was obtained from a woman between 45 and 60 years old with acute or convalescent COVID-19. CDR3s include the opening cysteine and the closing phenylalanine or tryptophan. The order of the fields is clone size, J gene, V gene, D gene, CDR3 DNA, CDR3 protein. A D gene is named only where the DNA matches it firmly. Clone size, where shown, is once, few, many, or a class for clones that have expanded.

NA | TRBJ1-4 | TRBV9 | NA | TGTGCCAGCAGCACCCGGGGTGACCCTAATGAAAAACTGTTTTTT | CASSTRGDPNEKLFF
NA | TRBJ1-1 | TRBV5-1 | TRBD1 | TGCGCCAGCACCGATAAATCACAGGGGGCGGACACTGAAGCTTTCTTT | CASTDKSQGADTEAFF
NA | TRBJ2-5 | TRBV18 | NA | TGTGCCAGCTCACTACCGGGGGCCCAAGAGACCCAGTACTTC | CASSLPGAQETQYF
NA | TRBJ2-6 | TRBV5-6 | NA | TGTGCCAGCAGCATACTACAGGGTGGGAAAACTGGGGCCAACGTCCTGACTTTC | CASSILQGGKTGANVLTF
NA | TRBJ1-1 | TRBV6-5 | NA | TGTGCCAGCAGTTACTCGTATGGGACAGAAGCTTTCTTT | CASSYSYGTEAFF
once | TRBJ2-7 | TRBV21-1 | NA | TGTGCCAGCAGCAAAGAGGAGACAGCTTCCTACGAGCAGTACTTC | CASSKEETASYEQYF
NA | TRBJ2-1 | TRBV6-5 | NA | TGTGCCAGCATTGGGCAGGGCTCCTACAATGAGCAGTTCTTC | CASIGQGSYNEQFF
NA | TRBJ2-7 | TRBV14 | TRBD2 | TGTGCCAGCAGCCAAGGATGGGCTAGCGGGGGACTTGCCTACGAGCAGTACTTC | CASSQGWASGGLAYEQYF
NA | TRBJ1-2 | TRBV5-1 | TRBD1 | TGCGCCAGCAGCTTGACTGGCAGGGGGGCCAGTAGTGGTGGCTACACCTTC | CASSLTGRGASSGGYTF
NA | TRBJ1-6 | TRBV28 | NA | TGTGCCAGCAGTTTATATTCGGCGGATAATTCACCCCTCCACTTT | CASSLYSADNSPLHF
NA | TRBJ2-7 | TRBV6-7 | TRBD2 | TGTGCCAGCAGTTTCGGGACTAGCGGGTCGTACGAGCAGTACTTC | CASSFGTSGSYEQYF
NA | TRBJ1-5 | TRBV28 | NA | TGTGCCAGCAGTTTGGAATGGAGTAGCAATCAGCCCCAGCATTTT | CASSLEWSSNQPQHF
NA | TRBJ2-1 | TRBV7-6 | TRBD2 | TGTGCCAGCAGCTCGAGCGGGGGGCCCAACAATGAGCAGTTCTTC | CASSSSGGPNNEQFF
NA | TRBJ1-1 | TRBV12-5 | NA | TGTGCTAGTGGTTTAGGAGTTCACGCTTTCTTT | CASGLGVHAFF
NA | TRBJ1-5 | TRBV10-3 | TRBD1 | TGTGCCACAAAGACGGGACAGGGCATCAATCAGCCCCAGCATTTT | CATKTGQGINQPQHF
once | TRBJ2-1 | TRBV4-3 | NA | TGCGCCAGCAGCCAAGGGGCAGGACACCCCTACAATGAGCAGTTCTTC | CASSQGAGHPYNEQFF
NA | TRBJ2-1 | TRBV3-1/TRBV3-2 | TRBD2 | TGTGCCAGCAGCCTAGAGGGACTAGCGGGAAATCATTATTACAATGAGCAGTTCTTC | CASSLEGLAGNHYYNEQFF
NA | TRBJ2-7 | TRBV15 | NA | TGTGCCACCAGAGGGGGGGCGTCTTATGACGAGCAGTACTTC | CATRGGASYDEQYF
NA | TRBJ2-5 | TRBV6-5 | NA | TGTGCCAGCAGTTACCCTGATAGCGCAGAGACCCAGTACTTC | CASSYPDSAETQYF
NA | TRBJ2-1 | TRBV4-1 | NA | TGCGCCACCGCGGAAGGTCTGGACAATGAGCAGTTCTTC | CATAEGLDNEQFF
NA | TRBJ1-2 | TRBV10-3 | NA | TGTGCCATCAGCCAGGTAGATGGCTACACCTTC | CAISQVDGYTF
NA | TRBJ2-1 | TRBV24-1 | NA | TGTGCCACCAGTGATCCCCTTTTGAGTGAGCAGTTCTTC | CATSDPLLSEQFF
NA | TRBJ2-1 | TRBV15 | TRBD1 | TGTGCCACCAGCGGGGACAGGGGGATTTACAATGAGCAGTTCTTC | CATSGDRGIYNEQFF
NA | TRBJ2-7 | TRBV25-1 | NA | TGTGCCAGCAGTACAGGCCTATCCTACGAGCAGTACTTC | CASSTGLSYEQYF
NA | TRBJ2-1 | TRBV4-1 | NA | TGCGCCAGCAGCCAAGGGGCAAGTGGGAGGTTTAGAATATCCAATGAGCAGTTCTTC | CASSQGASGRFRISNEQFF
NA | TRBJ1-4 | TRBV15 | NA | TGTGCCACCAGCAGAGCCGGGGAGGAAGAAAAACTGTTTTTT | CATSRAGEEEKLFF
NA | TRBJ1-2 | TRBV4-2 | NA | TGTGCCAGCAGCCAAGAAACGGACCGGGGAATTTCCTATGGCTACACCTTC | CASSQETDRGISYGYTF
NA | TRBJ2-5 | TRBV5-8 | TRBD1 | TGTGCCAGCAGCATTGGGACAGGGGGCCAGGGGACCCAGTACTTC | CASSIGTGGQGTQYF
few | TRBJ2-3 | TRBV2 | TRBD2 | TGTGCCAGCAGTGAAAGTCGGGAGGGTAAAACAGATACGCAGTATTTT | CASSESREGKTDTQYF
NA | TRBJ2-7 | TRBV9 | TRBD1 | TGTGCCAGCAGCGTGGGCAGGGGGCCTCTCTCCTACGAGCAGTACTTC | CASSVGRGPLSYEQYF
NA | TRBJ2-7 | TRBV29-1 | TRBD1 | TGCAGCGTCCTACAGGGGAATTTACACGAGCAGTACTTC | CSVLQGNLHEQYF